What follows are 20 T cell receptor beta chains derived from one specimen sequenced in a study of OX40 agonist ivuxolimab in advanced cancers. Libraries were prepared by immunoSEQ multiplex PCR; TCRdb keeps only in-frame clonotypes and omits some of them. The table records about 110,000 clones, approximately 89% of them present only once. The sample was CD4+ or CD8+ T cells sorted from blood, taken in a trial of the OX40 agonist ivuxolimab. The source is an adult with an advanced solid tumor such as melanoma, head and neck, liver or kidney cancer.

This chain uses TRBV5-1 with TRBJ2-3, with D perhaps TRBD2 (5 bases). The CDR3 runs to 14 residues. V gave up 4 bases and J gave up 2 bases, with 11 bases separating them. Germline-derived CDR1 and CDR2 are SGHRS and YFSETQ. The CDR3 sequence is CASSRTENTDTQYF. In nucleotides, the CDR3 is TGCGCCAGCAGCCGGACTGAGAACACAGATACGCAGTATTTT.

The CDR3 region is CASSPSRRAQETQYF. The CDR3 region has the DNA TGTGCCAGCAGTCCCTCGAGGAGAGCCCAAGAGACCCAGTACTTC. This chain joins TRBV7-9 and TRBJ2-5, with no clear D. The CDR3 is 15 residues long. CDR1 and CDR2 from the germline V gene are SEHNR and FQNEAQ (reference sequence). The germline V and J ends were trimmed by 6 bases and 1 base, with 15 bases remaining between them.

The chain carries TRBV6-5 and TRBJ1-5; D unclear. The CDR3 length is 13 residues. Germline V lookup: CDR1 MNHEY, CDR2 SVGAGI. The ends were cut back, 6 bases at V and 4 bases at J, with 10 bases in the middle. The CDR3 sequence: CASRRSLNQPQHF. In DNA form, the CDR3 reads TGTGCCAGCAGAAGGTCGTTAAATCAGCCCCAGCATTTT.

The chain joins TRBV15 to TRBJ1-4; D is unresolved. There are 14 residues in the CDR3. V was cut by 2 bases and J by 8 bases, with 12 bases left in between. Germline-derived CDR1 and CDR2 are LNHNV and YYDKDF (reference sequence). CDR3 sequence: CATSRQQPGEKLFF. The CDR3 DNA follows: TGTGCCACCAGCAGACAACAACCCGGGGAAAAACTGTTTTTT.

This clone was recorded only once. The chain links TRBV7-3 to TRBJ2-1; 12 bases are shared with TRBD2. After removal of 5 bases from V and 6 bases from J, the junction contained 5 bases not matched to a gene. Germline loops: CDR1 SGHTA, CDR2 FQGTGA. This CDR3 region has 15 residues. This chain's CDR3 is CASSPTSGSINEQFF. CDR3 nucleotides: TGTGCCAGCAGCCCGACTAGCGGGAGCATCAATGAGCAGTTCTTC.

This rearrangement joins TRBV5-6 to TRBJ2-1; TRBD2 matches at 8 bases. Germline loops: CDR1 SGHDT, CDR2 YYEEEE. This CDR3 comprises 15 residues. Trimming cost V 4 bases and J 6 bases; bases outside gene matches: 9. CDR3 nucleotide sequence: TGTGCCAGCAGCCGTCCGGGAGGGCCCCCCAATGAGCAGTTCTTC. Protein product: CASSRPGGPPNEQFF.

The table lists this clone with a count of one. This chain links TRBV9 with TRBJ1-4; no reliable D call. The CDR3 is 11 residues long. Germline CDR1 is SGDLS and CDR2 is YYNGEE. V lost 5 bases, J lost 6 bases, and 5 bases lay in between. CDR3 region: CASSMDEKLFF. CDR3 DNA sequence: TGTGCCAGCAGTATGGATGAAAAACTGTTTTTT.

V gene TRBV18 combines with J gene TRBJ2-5; D is perhaps TRBD2 (7 bases). This CDR3 has 15 amino acids. V shed 3 bases and J shed 4 bases, with 15 bases lying between them. From germline, CDR1 is KGHSH and CDR2 LQKENI. DNA of the CDR3: TGTGCCAGCTCACCGGCCGAAGGGGGGGGAGAGACCCAGTACTTC. Residues: CASSPAEGGGETQYF.

The rearrangement links TRBV19 to TRBJ1-1, with D possibly being TRBD1 (6 bases). In germline, CDR1 is LNHDA, CDR2 SQIVND (reference sequence). This CDR3 comprises 15 residues. The V and J ends lost 6 bases and 1 base respectively, with 15 bases between them. CDR3 sequence: CASSRSWGQNTEAFF. The CDR3 DNA reads TGTGCCAGTAGCCGCTCGTGGGGGCAGAACACTGAAGCTTTCTTT.

This sequence joins TRBV27 and TRBJ1-6; perhaps TRBD1 as D (5 bases). Trimming cost V 4 bases and J 7 bases, with 11 bases left between them. The CDR3 consists of 14 residues. Germline CDR1 reads MNHEY; CDR2 reads SMNVEV (reference sequence). The CDR3 protein is CASSWDGSNSPLHF. The CDR3, as DNA: TGTGCCAGCAGTTGGGACGGATCCAATTCACCCCTCCACTTT.

CDR3 DNA sequence: TGCGCCAGCAGCTGGGACCCCGGGACAGAGTCCTACAATGAGCAGTTCTTC. It is translated as CASSWDPGTESYNEQFF. The V gene is TRBV5-1, the J gene TRBJ2-1; 7 bases are a match to TRBD1. The V segment lost 3 bases and the J segment 1 base; nucleotides outside the gene matches: 10. CDR1 is SGHRS and CDR2 is YFSETQ in the germline V gene. The CDR3 loop spans 17 amino acids.

V usage is TRBV29-1 and J usage is TRBJ2-3; D unresolved. V was cut by 2 bases and J by 0 bases, with 6 bases left in between. CDR3 length: 13 residues. Per germline, CDR1 SQVTM and CDR2 ANQGSEA. CDR3 bases: TGCAGCGTTGAACTGCGAAGCACAGATACGCAGTATTTT. This sequence encodes CSVELRSTDTQYF.

The V gene is TRBV5-1, the J gene TRBJ1-1, with TRBD1 matching over 7 bases. Germline V lookup: CDR1 SGHRS, CDR2 YFSETQ. The V and J ends lost 2 bases and 0 bases, in that order; junction bases with no gene match: 7. The CDR3 contains 16 residues. As DNA, the CDR3 is TGCGCCAGCAGCTTCAACCAGGGGGGCTTGAACACTGAAGCTTTCTTT. Protein product: CASSFNQGGLNTEAFF.

This clone occurred once. V gene TRBV20-1 combines with J gene TRBJ2-7; D remains ambiguous. This CDR3 contains 10 residues. Trimming stripped 1 base from V and 10 bases from J, with 8 bases between. The germline CDR1 and CDR2 sequences are DFQATT and SNEGSKA (reference sequence). The CDR3 coding sequence is TGCAGTGCTAGAGTAACGGTCCAGTACTTC. Protein: CSARVTVQYF.

Comments on this clone: One end of the junction does not line up with germline, which may come from a read error. The chain has TRBV7-2 and TRBJ2-2, with D possibly TRBD1 on 6 matching bases. Germline V gives CDR1 SGHTA, CDR2 FQGNSA. The CDR3 runs to 14 residues. CDR3 nucleotides: TGTGCCAGCACCTTACAGGGTACAACCGGGGAGCTGTTTTTT. It yields the protein CASTLQGTTGELFF.

This clone was detected a few times. The V and J genes are TRBV7-9 and TRBJ1-2, with 9 positions matching TRBD1. The ends lost 5 bases at V and 5 bases at J; junction bases unmatched: 18. The length of the CDR3 is 18 residues. Germline-derived CDR1 and CDR2 are SEHNR and FQNEAQ (reference sequence). For the CDR3, the DNA is TGTGCCAGCAGCCACTCTCCGGGACAGGGAGTTGGAACTTATGGCTACACCTTC. It encodes CASSHSPGQGVGTYGYTF.

The V call is TRBV5-8, the J call TRBJ2-3; D is undetermined. V shed 3 bases and J shed 3 bases, with 14 bases lying between them. Germline V CDR1 and CDR2: SGHTS, YDEGEE. This CDR3 has 15 residues. The CDR3 is CASSWIGSLTDTQYF. The DNA of the CDR3 is TGTGCCAGCAGCTGGATAGGGTCCCTTACAGATACGCAGTATTTT.

The CDR3 reads CSVGQFGYEQYF. The CDR3 nucleotides are TGCAGCGTTGGACAGTTTGGGTACGAGCAGTACTTC. The V and J genes are TRBV29-1 and TRBJ2-7; the D gene is possibly TRBD1 (5 bases). V was clipped by 4 bases and J by 4 bases, with 11 bases between them. Germline values: CDR1 SQVTM, CDR2 ANQGSEA. The CDR3 contains 12 residues.

The rearrangement uses TRBV28 and TRBJ1-5, with TRBD1 identical over 8 bases. Trimming took 6 bases from V and 4 from J; bases not matched to a gene: 2. Germline CDR1 and CDR2: MDHEN and SYDVKM. The CDR3 sequence is 13 residues long. CDR3 nucleotides: TGTGCCAGCAGCCGGGACAGGAATCAGCCCCAGCATTTT. Translation: CASSRDRNQPQHF.

This clone showed up just a few times. This chain joins TRBV29-1 and TRBJ1-2, with TRBD1 as a possible D gene (5 bases). The germline CDR1 and CDR2 sequences are SQVTM and ANQGSEA. V lost 3 bases and J 0 bases, leaving 17 bases between the germline ends. The CDR3 is made up of 16 amino acids. The CDR3: CSVDRGPGLANYGYTF. The DNA for the CDR3 is TGCAGCGTTGATCGGGGACCGGGTCTAGCTAACTATGGCTACACCTTC.